This T cell receptor (beta chain) is drawn from a study of blood T cell repertoires in COVID-19. For the study at large: COVID-19 samples, acute and convalescent, were from the United States, Italy and Spain. Nucleic acid was either cDNA or gDNA, and it came from T cells, B-cell-depleted T cells, or PBMCs.

Germline trimming cut 2 bases from V and 8 bases from J; bases unmatched to any gene: 17. The CDR3 loop spans 18 amino acids. Germline CDR1 is MNHEY and CDR2 is SVGEGT. This clone was counted only a few times. In the authors' methods: It was from reference gene primer amplification that nucleated cell counts were estimated. Sequencing used immunoSEQ multiplex PCR; TCRdb keeps in-frame clones, though not all of them. For V, J and clone size, that table is used; D and trimming come from the DNA. In the table there are about 220,000 clones, less than 90% of which are singletons. Sequencing input: peripheral blood. The receptor was isolated from a man aged 40-50 years with active or convalescent COVID-19. The chain carries TRBV6-2 or TRBV6-3 and TRBJ1-4, with 7 bases that match TRBD1. The CDR3 protein is CASSYSRRQGSGREKLFF. The CDR3 nucleotides are TGTGCCAGCAGTTACAGTCGCAGACAGGGATCCGGCCGCGAAAAACTGTTTTTT.